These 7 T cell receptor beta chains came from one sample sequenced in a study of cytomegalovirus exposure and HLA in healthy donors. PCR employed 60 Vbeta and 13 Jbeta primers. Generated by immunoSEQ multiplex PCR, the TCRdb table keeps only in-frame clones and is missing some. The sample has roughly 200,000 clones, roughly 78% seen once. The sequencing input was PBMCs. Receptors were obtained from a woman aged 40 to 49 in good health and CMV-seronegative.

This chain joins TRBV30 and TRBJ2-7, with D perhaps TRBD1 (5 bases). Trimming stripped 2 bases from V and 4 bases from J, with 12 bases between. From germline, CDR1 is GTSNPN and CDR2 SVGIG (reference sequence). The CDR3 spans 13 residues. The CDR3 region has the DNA TGTGCCTGGAGTCGGTCAGGGTTATACGAGCAGTACTTC. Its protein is CAWSRSGLYEQYF.

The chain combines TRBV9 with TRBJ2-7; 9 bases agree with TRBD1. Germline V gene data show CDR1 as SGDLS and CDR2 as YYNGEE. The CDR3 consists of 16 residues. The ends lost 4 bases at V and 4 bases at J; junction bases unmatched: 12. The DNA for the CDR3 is TGTGCCAGCAGCTCGTCCGCGGGACAGGGAAAATACGAGCAGTACTTC. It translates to CASSSSAGQGKYEQYF.

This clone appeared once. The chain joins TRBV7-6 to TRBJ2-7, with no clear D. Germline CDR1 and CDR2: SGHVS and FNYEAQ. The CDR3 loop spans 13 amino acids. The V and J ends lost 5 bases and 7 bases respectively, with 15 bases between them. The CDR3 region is CASSPRSVQEQYF. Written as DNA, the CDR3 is TGTGCCAGCAGCCCCCGGAGCGTCCAAGAGCAGTACTTC.

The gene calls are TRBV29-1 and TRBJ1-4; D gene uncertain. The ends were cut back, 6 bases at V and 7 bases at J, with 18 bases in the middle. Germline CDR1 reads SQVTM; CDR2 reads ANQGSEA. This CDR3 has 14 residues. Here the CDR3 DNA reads TGCAGCGTCGCTGAGGGCAGGCTGGGTGAAAAACTGTTTTTT. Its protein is CSVAEGRLGEKLFF.

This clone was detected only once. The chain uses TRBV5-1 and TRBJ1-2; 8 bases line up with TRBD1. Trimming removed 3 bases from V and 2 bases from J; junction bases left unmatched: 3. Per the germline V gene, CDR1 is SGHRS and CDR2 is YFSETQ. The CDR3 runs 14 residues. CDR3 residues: CASSSGDRNYGYTF. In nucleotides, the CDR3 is TGCGCCAGCAGCTCCGGGGACAGGAACTATGGCTACACCTTC.

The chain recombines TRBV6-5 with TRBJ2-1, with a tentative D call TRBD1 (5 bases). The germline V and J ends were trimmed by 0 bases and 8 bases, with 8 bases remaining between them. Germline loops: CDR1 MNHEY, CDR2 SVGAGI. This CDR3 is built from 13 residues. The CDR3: CASSYSPGHEQFF. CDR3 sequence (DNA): TGTGCCAGCAGTTACTCTCCAGGGCATGAGCAGTTCTTC.

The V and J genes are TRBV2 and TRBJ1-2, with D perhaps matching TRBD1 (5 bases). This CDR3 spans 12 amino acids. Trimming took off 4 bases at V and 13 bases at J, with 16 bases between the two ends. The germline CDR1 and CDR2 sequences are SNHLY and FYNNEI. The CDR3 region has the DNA TGTGCCAGCAGTGTTCAGGGTTTGAGTTTCACCTTC. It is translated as CASSVQGLSFTF.